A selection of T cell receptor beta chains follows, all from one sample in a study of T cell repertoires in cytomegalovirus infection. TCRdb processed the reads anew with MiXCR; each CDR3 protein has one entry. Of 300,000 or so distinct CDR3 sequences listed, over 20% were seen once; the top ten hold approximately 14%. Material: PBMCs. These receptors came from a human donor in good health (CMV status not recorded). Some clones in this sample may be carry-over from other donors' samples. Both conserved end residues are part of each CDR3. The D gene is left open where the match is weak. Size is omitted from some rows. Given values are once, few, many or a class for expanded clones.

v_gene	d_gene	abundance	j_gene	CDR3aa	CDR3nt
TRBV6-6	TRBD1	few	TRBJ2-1	CASLAGDRGGNEQFF	TGTGCCAGCCTTGCGGGGGACAGGGGGGGCAATGAGCAGTTCTTC
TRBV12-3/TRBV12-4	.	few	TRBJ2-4	CASSSVMDPKNIQYF	TGTGCCAGCAGTTCGGTAATGGACCCAAAAAACATTCAGTACTTC
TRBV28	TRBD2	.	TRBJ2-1	CASSLGSGSPFF	TGTGCCAGCAGTTTAGGGAGCGGGAGCCCGTTCTTC
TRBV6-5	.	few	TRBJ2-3	CASLGASDTQYF	TGTGCCAGTCTCGGGGCCTCAGATACGCAGTATTTT
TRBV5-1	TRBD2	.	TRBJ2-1	CASSLTSGSANEQFF	TGCGCCAGCAGCTTGACTAGCGGGAGCGCCAATGAGCAGTTCTTC
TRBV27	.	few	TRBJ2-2	CASRQRRVNTGELFF	TGTGCCAGCAGGCAGAGGAGGGTTAACACCGGGGAGCTGTTTTTT
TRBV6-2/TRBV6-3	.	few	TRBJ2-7	CASSLSSGLTEYF	TGTGCCAGCAGTCTTTCCTCCGGGCTCACGGAGTACTTC
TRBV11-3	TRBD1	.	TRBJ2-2	CASSPGQGWAGELFF	TGTGCCAGCAGCCCAGGACAGGGGTGGGCCGGGGAGCTGTTTTTT
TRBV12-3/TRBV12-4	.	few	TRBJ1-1	CASTPGVKGTEAFF	TGTGCCAGCACTCCCGGCGTTAAGGGCACTGAAGCTTTCTTT
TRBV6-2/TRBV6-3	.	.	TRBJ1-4	CASWDGIEKLFF	TGTGCCAGCTGGGACGGGATCGAAAAACTGTTTTTT
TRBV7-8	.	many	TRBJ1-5	CASSLSNRDYQPQHF	TGTGCCAGCAGCTTATCAAACAGGGATTATCAGCCCCAGCATTTT
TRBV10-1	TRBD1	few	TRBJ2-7	CASSPDREPSYEQYF	TGCGCCAGCAGTCCAGACAGGGAACCTTCCTACGAGCAGTACTTC
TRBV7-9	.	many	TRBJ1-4	CASSLDLRSLFF	TGTGCCAGCAGCTTAGACTTGAGGTCGCTGTTTTTT
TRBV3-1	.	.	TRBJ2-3	CASSQVRTIRRDTQYF	TGTGCCAGCAGCCAAGTACGGACTATCCGCCGAGATACGCAGTATTTT
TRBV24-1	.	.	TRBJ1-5	CATSEPGANQPQHF	TGTGCCACCAGTGAACCGGGAGCAAATCAGCCCCAGCATTTT
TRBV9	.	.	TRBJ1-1	CASSVEEGTEAFF	TGTGCCAGCAGCGTAGAAGAGGGAACTGAAGCTTTCTTT